This T cell receptor beta chain was obtained from a study of cytomegalovirus exposure and HLA in healthy donors. Primers included in the PCR were 60 Vbeta and 13 Jbeta primers. Profiling relied on immunoSEQ multiplex PCR, and the TCRdb table lists in-frame clones only, not all of them. There are around 240,000 clones in the sample; over 80% occur only once, and 4.5% to 6% lies in the top ten. The V end lost 3 bases, the J end lost 0 bases, and 6 bases lay between the germline ends. Germline V gives CDR1 SGHRS, CDR2 YFSETQ. The CDR3 is 13 amino acids. This sequence was found in a woman aged 40 to 50 in good health and CMV-seropositive. V is TRBV5-1 and J is TRBJ1-2, with D possibly matching TRBD1 (5 bases). Sequences were obtained from PBMCs. CDR3: CASSWGPNYGYTF. The DNA of the CDR3 is TGCGCCAGCAGCTGGGGCCCTAACTATGGCTACACCTTC.